What follows describes a single T cell receptor beta chain. Its specificity is not known. Germline V gene lookup returns CDR1 SGHRS and CDR2 YFSETQ. The CDR3 has 18 amino acids. Each CD8+ T cell subset was flow-sorted in triplicate. Every sort contained 300,000 or so cells. These data belong to a study of CXCR3-negative and CXCR3-positive naive CD8 T cells. TRB cDNA libraries were made by UMI-labeled 5' RACE. Reprocessing the 5' RACE reads, TCRdb reports a single entry for every CDR3 protein and omits DNA. This sample contains some 120,000 distinct CDR3 sequences. Notes on the study in general: Compared with CXCR3-negative naive cells, CXCR3-positive naive cells showed more hydrophobic TRB CDR3s.

V gene TRBV5-1 combines with J gene TRBJ2-1; TCRdb returns TRBD1, unconfirmable since there is no DNA. This receptor was taken from a human donor in good health. Some clones in this sample may be carry-over from other donors' samples. The sample comprised naive CXCR3+ CD8+ T cells from blood. Noted subset: CD45RO-CCR7+CD27+CD95- naive CD8+ T cells expressing CXCR3 (TNR3+). The CDR3 reads CASSLAGEEGGYYNEQFF.